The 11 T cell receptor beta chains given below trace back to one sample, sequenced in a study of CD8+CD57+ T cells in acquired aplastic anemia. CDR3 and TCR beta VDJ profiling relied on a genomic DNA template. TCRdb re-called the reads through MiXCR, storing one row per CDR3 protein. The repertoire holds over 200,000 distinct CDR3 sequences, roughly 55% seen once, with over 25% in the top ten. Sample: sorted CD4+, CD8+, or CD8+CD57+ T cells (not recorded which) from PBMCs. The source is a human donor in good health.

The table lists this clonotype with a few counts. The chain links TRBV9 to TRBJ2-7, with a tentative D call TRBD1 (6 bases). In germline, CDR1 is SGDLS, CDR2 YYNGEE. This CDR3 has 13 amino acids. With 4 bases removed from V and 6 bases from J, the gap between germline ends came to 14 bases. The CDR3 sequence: CASSLEGVGEQYF. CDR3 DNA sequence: TGTGCCAGCAGCTTAGAGGGGGTCGGCGAGCAGTACTTC.

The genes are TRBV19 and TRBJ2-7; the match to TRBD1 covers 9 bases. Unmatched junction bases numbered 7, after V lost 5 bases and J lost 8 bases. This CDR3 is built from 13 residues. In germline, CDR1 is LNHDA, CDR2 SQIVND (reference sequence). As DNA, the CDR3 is TGTGCCAGTAGTGCGGACAGGGGAGGTCAGCAGTACTTC. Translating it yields CASSADRGGQQYF.

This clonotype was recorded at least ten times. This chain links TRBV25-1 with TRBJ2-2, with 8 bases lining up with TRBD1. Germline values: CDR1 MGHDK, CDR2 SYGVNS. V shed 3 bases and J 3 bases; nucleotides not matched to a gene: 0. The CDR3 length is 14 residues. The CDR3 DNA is TGTGCCAGCAGTGAGGACAGGGACACCGGGGAGCTGTTTTTT. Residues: CASSEDRDTGELFF.

The CDR3 DNA sequence: TGCAGTGCTAGCCCGTTTCTTGGCGGGGGCATTAATCAGCCCCAGCATTTT. It translates to CSASPFLGGGINQPQHF. This rearrangement joins TRBV20-1 to TRBJ1-5; D perhaps matches TRBD1 (6 bases). The CDR3 totals 17 residues. V lost 3 bases to trimming and J lost 4 bases, with 22 bases between them. CDR1 and CDR2 (germline): DFQATT, SNEGSKA (reference sequence).

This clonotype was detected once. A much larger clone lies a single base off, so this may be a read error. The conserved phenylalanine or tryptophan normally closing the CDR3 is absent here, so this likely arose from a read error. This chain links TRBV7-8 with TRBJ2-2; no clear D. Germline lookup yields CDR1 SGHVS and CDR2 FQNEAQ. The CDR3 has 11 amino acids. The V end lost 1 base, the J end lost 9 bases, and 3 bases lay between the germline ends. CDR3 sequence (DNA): TGTGCCAGCAGCTTAGACAGGGAGCTGTTTTCT. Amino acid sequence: CASSLDRELFS.

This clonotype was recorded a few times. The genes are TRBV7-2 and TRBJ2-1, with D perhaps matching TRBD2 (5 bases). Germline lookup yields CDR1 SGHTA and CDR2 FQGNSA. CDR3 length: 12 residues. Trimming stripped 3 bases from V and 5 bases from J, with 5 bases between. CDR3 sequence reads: CASSLRDNEQFF. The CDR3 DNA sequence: TGTGCCAGCAGCTTGCGGGACAATGAGCAGTTCTTC.

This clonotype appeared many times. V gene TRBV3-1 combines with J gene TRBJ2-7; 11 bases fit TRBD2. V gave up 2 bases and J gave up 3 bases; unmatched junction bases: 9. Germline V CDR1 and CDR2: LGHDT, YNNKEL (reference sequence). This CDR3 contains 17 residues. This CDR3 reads CASSQTLLAGEVYEQYF. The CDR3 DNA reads TGTGCCAGCAGCCAAACCCTACTAGCGGGAGAGGTCTACGAGCAGTACTTC.

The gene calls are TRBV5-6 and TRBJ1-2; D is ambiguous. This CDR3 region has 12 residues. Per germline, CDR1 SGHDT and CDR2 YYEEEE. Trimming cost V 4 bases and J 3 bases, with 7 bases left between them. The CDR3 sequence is CASSASYYGYTF. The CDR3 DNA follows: TGTGCCAGCAGCGCCTCCTACTATGGCTACACCTTC.

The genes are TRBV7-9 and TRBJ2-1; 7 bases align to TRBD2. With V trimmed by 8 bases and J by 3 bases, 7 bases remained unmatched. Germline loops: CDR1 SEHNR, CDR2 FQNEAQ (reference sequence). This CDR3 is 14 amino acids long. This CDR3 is CASQSRDYYNEQFF. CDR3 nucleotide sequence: TGTGCCAGCCAAAGCCGGGACTACTACAATGAGCAGTTCTTC.

In nucleotides, the CDR3 is TGTGCCAGTAGACCCGGGACCCTTACAGATACGCAGTATTTT. This encodes CASRPGTLTDTQYF. This chain joins TRBV7-9 and TRBJ2-3; D possibly matches TRBD1 or TRBD2 (5 bases each). Germline values: CDR1 SEHNR, CDR2 FQNEAQ (reference sequence). Trimming removed 9 bases from V and 3 bases from J, with 16 bases in between. The CDR3 is 14 amino acids. The full variable domain, in which reference TRBV7-9 and TRBJ2-3 provide the parts outside the CDR3, is DTGVSQNPRHKITKRGQNVTFRCDPISEHNRLYWYRQTLGQGPEFLTYFQNEAQLEKSRLLSDRFSAERPKGSFSTLEIQRTEQGDSAMYLCASRPGTLTDTQYFGPGTRLTVL.

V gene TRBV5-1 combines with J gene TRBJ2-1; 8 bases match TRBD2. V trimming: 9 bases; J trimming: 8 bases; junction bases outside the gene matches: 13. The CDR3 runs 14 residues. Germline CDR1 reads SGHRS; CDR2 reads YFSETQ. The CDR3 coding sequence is TGCGCCACCTCCCCCGGGACTAGTATCGATGAGCAGTTCTTC. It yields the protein CATSPGTSIDEQFF.